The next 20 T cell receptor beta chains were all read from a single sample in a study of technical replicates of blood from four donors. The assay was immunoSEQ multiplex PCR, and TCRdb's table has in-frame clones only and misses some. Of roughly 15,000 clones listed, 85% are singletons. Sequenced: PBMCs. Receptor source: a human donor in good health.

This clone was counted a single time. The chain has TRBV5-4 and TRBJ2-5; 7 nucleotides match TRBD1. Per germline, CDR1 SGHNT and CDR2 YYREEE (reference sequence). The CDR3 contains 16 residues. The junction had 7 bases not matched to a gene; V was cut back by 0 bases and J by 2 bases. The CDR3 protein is CASSLGGTAIQETQYF. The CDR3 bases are TGTGCCAGCAGCTTGGGGGGGACAGCTATTCAAGAGACCCAGTACTTC.

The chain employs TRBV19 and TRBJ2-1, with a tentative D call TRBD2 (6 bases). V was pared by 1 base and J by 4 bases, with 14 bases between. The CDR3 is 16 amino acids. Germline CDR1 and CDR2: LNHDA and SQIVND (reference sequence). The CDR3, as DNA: TGTGCCAGTAGTATAGCGGCGGGGAATCTGTACAATGAGCAGTTCTTC. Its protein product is CASSIAAGNLYNEQFF.

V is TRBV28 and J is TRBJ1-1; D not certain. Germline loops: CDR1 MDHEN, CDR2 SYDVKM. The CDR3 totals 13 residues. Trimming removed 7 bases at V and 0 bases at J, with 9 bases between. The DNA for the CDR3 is TGTGCCAGCATCGATAGTATGAACACTGAAGCTTTCTTT. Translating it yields CASIDSMNTEAFF. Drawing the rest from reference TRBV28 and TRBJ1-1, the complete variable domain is DVKVTQSSRYLVKRTGEKVFLECVQDMDHENMFWYRQDPGLGLRLIYFSYDVKMKEKGDIPEGYSVSREKKERFSLILESASTNQTSMYLCASIDSMNTEAFFGQGTRLTVV.

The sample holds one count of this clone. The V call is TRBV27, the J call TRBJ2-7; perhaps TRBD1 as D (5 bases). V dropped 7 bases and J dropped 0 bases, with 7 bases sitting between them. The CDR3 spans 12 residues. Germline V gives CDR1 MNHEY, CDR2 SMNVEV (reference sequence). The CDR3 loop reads CASIQGSYEQYF. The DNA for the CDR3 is TGTGCCAGCATCCAGGGCTCCTACGAGCAGTACTTC.

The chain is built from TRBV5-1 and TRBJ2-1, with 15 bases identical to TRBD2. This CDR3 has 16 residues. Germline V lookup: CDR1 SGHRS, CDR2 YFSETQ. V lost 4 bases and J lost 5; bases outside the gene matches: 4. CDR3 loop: CASSLGLAGGNNEQFF. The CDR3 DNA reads TGCGCCAGCAGCCTAGGACTAGCGGGAGGGAACAATGAGCAGTTCTTC.

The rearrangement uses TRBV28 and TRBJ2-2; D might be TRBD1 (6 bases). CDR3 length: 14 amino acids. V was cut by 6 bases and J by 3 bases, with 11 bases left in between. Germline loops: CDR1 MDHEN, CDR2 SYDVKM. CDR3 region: CASSIGQHTGELFF. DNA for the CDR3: TGTGCCAGCAGCATAGGACAGCACACCGGGGAGCTGTTTTTT.

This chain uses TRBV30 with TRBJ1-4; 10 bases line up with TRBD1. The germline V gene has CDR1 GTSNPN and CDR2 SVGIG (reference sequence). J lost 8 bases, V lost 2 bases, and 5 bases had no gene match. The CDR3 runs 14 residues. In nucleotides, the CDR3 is TGTGCCTGGAGTTCCGGGACAGGGGACGAAAAACTGTTTTTT. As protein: CAWSSGTGDEKLFF.

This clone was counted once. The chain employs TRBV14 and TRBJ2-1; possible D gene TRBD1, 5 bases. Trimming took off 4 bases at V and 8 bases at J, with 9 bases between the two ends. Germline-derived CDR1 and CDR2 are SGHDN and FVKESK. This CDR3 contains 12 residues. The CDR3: CASSLQGDEQFF. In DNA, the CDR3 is TGTGCCAGCAGCCTCCAGGGCGATGAGCAGTTCTTC.

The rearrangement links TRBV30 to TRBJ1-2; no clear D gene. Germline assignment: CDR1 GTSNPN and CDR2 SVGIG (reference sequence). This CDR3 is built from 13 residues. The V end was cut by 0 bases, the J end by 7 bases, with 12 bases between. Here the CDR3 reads CAWSVTRVGGYTF. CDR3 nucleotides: TGTGCCTGGAGTGTAACGCGGGTGGGTGGCTACACCTTC.

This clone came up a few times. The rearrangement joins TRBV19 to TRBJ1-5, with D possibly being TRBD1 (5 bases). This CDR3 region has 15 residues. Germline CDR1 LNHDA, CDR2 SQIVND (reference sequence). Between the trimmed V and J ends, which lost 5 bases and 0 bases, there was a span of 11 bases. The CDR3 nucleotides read TGTGCCAGTAGTTGGGGCCCTTATAGCAATCAGCCCCAGCATTTT. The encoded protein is CASSWGPYSNQPQHF.

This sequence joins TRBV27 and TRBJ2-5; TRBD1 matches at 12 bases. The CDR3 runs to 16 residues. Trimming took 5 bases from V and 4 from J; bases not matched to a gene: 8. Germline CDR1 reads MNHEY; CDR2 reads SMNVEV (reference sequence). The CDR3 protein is CASSHSGQGAGETQYF. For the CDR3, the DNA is TGTGCCAGCAGTCATTCGGGACAGGGGGCCGGAGAGACCCAGTACTTC.

CDR3 coding DNA: TGTGCCAGCAGCTTGTGGAGCGGGGCACGCGAGAACGAGCAGTACTTC. It encodes CASSLWSGARENEQYF. This chain links TRBV5-8 with TRBJ2-7; 7 positions match TRBD2. With V trimmed by 1 base and J by 5 bases, 12 bases remained unmatched. CDR1 and CDR2 (germline): SGHTS, YDEGEE. The CDR3 runs 16 residues.

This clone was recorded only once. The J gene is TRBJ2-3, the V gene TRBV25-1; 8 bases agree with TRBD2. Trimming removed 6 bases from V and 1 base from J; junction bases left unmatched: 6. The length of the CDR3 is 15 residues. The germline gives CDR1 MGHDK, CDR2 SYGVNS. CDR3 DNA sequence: TGTGCCAGCAGGGAACTAGCGGAAGGCACAGATACGCAGTATTTT. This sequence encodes CASRELAEGTDTQYF.

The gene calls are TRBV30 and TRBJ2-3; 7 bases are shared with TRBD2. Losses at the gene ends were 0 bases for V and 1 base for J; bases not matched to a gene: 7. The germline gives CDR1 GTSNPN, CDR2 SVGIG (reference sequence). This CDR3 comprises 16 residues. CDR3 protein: CAWSVPWGRGTDTQYF. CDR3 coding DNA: TGTGCCTGGAGTGTACCCTGGGGGAGGGGCACAGATACGCAGTATTTT.

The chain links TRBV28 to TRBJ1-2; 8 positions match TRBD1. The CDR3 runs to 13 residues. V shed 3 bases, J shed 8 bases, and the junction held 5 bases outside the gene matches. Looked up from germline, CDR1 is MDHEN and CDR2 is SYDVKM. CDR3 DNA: TGTGCCAGCAGTTTGGGGACAGGCAGGGGCTACACCTTC. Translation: CASSLGTGRGYTF.

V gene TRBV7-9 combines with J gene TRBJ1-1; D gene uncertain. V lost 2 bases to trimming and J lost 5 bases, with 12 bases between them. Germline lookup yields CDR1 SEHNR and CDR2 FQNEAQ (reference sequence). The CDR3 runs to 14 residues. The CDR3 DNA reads TGTGCCAGCAGCTTAATGTACACCCCAACTGAAGCTTTCTTT. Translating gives CASSLMYTPTEAFF.

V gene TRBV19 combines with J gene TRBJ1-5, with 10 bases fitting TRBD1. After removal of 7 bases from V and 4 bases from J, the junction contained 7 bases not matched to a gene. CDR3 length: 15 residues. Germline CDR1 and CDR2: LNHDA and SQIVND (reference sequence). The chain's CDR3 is CASKRGQGLNQPQHF. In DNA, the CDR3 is TGTGCCAGTAAGCGGGGACAGGGGTTGAATCAGCCCCAGCATTTT.

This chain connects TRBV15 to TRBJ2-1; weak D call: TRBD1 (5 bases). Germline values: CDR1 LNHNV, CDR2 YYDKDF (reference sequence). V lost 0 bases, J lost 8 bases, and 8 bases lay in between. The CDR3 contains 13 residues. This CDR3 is CATSRDWGDEQFF. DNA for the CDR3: TGTGCCACCAGCAGAGATTGGGGCGATGAGCAGTTCTTC.

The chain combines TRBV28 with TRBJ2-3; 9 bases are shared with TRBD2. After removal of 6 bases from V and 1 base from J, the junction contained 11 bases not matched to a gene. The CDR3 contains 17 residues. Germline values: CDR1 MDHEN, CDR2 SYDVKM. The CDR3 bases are TGTGCCAGCAGCCTTGGGGTAGCGGGGGTGGGCACAGATACGCAGTATTTT. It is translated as CASSLGVAGVGTDTQYF.

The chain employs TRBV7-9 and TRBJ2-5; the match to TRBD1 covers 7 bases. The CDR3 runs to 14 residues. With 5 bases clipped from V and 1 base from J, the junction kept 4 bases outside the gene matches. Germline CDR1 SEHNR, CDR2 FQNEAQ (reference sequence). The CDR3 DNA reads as TGTGCCAGCAGCCGGGACAGAGCCCAAGAGACCCAGTACTTC. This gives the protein CASSRDRAQETQYF.